Below, 31 T cell receptor beta chains from the same sample are listed, as sequenced in a study of blood T cell repertoires in COVID-19. Generated by immunoSEQ multiplex PCR, the TCRdb table keeps only in-frame clones and is missing some. Among about 460,000 clones listed, about 88% were seen once. The sample consisted of PBMCs or T cells enriched from blood (not recorded which). The source of these receptors is a woman in her sixties or seventies who had recovered from COVID-19.

The rearrangement links TRBV24-1 to TRBJ2-2; 8 bases agree with TRBD1. The CDR3 loop spans 16 amino acids. CDR1 KGHDR and CDR2 SFDVKD come from the germline V gene. V lost 4 bases and J lost 7; bases outside the gene matches: 10. CDR3 loop: CATSEAGGWLGGELFF. CDR3 bases: TGTGCCACCAGTGAGGCAGGGGGCTGGCTCGGCGGGGAGCTGTTTTTT.

The chain employs TRBV5-1 and TRBJ1-1; D is uncertain. CDR1 SGHRS and CDR2 YFSETQ come from the germline V gene. The CDR3 length is 17 residues. Trimming shortened V by 3 bases and J by 0 bases, and 18 bases separated the two germline ends. Written as DNA, the CDR3 is TGCGCCAGCAGCTCGTACGGGGAGACTATCATGAACACTGAAGCTTTCTTT. This translates into CASSSYGETIMNTEAFF.

The rearrangement joins TRBV30 to TRBJ2-3; 9 positions agree with TRBD2. The germline V gene has CDR1 GTSNPN and CDR2 SVGIG (reference sequence). CDR3 size: 16 residues. J lost 2 bases, V lost 2 bases, and 8 bases had no gene match. The CDR3 reads CAWSHGAGGNTDTQYF. CDR3 bases: TGTGCCTGGAGTCACGGGGCGGGGGGGAACACAGATACGCAGTATTTT.

The chain combines TRBV19 with TRBJ1-4, with D possibly being TRBD1 (5 bases). The CDR3 consists of 15 residues. The germline CDR1 and CDR2 sequences are LNHDA and SQIVND (reference sequence). V lost 6 bases and J 4 bases, leaving 15 bases between the germline ends. The CDR3 loop is CASSRPGGINEKLFF. The CDR3 nucleotides are TGTGCCAGTAGCCGTCCGGGGGGTATTAATGAAAAACTGTTTTTT.

V gene TRBV3-1 (or the pseudogene TRBV3-2) combines with J gene TRBJ2-7, with 9 nucleotides matching TRBD2. The CDR3 totals 14 residues. CDR1 is LGHDT, CDR2 YNNKEL, per germline (reference sequence). Trimming took 5 bases from V and 2 from J; bases not matched to a gene: 4. CDR3 in DNA: TGTGCCAGCAGCTTCAGCGGGGGGACCTACGAGCAGTACGTC. Protein: CASSFSGGTYEQYV.

The rearrangement links TRBV5-5 to TRBJ2-2, with 7 bases identical to TRBD2. Germline CDR1 and CDR2: SGHKS and YYEKEE (reference sequence). This CDR3 has 16 residues. The V gene end was trimmed by 5 bases and the J gene end by 1 base; junction bases not matched to a gene: 8. As DNA, the CDR3 is TGTGCCAGCAGTCCGCAACTAGCGTTGAACACCGGGGAGCTGTTTTTT. It codes for CASSPQLALNTGELFF.

The chain is built from TRBV4-1 and TRBJ1-2; tentatively, D is TRBD1 (5 bases). Germline CDR1 reads MGHRA; CDR2 reads YSYEKL. This CDR3 region has 13 residues. Trimming left V 4 bases short and J 5 bases short, with 11 bases between. The CDR3 DNA follows: TGCGCCAGCAGCCCGGACACACAATATGGCTACACCTTC. Protein: CASSPDTQYGYTF.

This rearrangement joins TRBV11-2 to TRBJ2-5, with TRBD2 matching over 8 bases. After removal of 10 bases from V and 7 bases from J, the junction contained 17 bases not matched to a gene. The CDR3 has 15 amino acids. Germline lookup yields CDR1 SGHAT and CDR2 FQNNGV. CDR3: CATRPNSGAGGTQYF. The CDR3 DNA reads TGTGCCACCCGCCCGAATAGCGGGGCGGGTGGGACCCAGTACTTC.

The rearrangement uses TRBV2 and TRBJ1-1; 7 bases agree with TRBD1. The CDR3 consists of 12 residues. Germline CDR1 and CDR2: SNHLY and FYNNEI. With V trimmed by 9 bases and J by 5 bases, 6 bases remained unmatched. The CDR3 region has the DNA TGTGCCAGTCGACAGGGTATGACTGAAGCTTTCTTT. Protein: CASRQGMTEAFF.

The genes are TRBV20-1 and TRBJ2-2; TRBD2 aligns across 7 bases. Germline V CDR1 and CDR2: DFQATT, SNEGSKA (reference sequence). This CDR3 is built from 17 residues. The ends lost 3 bases at V and 0 bases at J; junction bases unmatched: 10. CDR3 DNA: TGCAGTGCTAGTCGGGCGACCGGGAGGCCGAACACCGGGGAGCTGTTTTTT. Translated: CSASRATGRPNTGELFF.

This clone was seen only a few times. The J gene is TRBJ1-1, the V gene TRBV2; TRBD1 aligns across 8 bases. Germline CDR1 SNHLY, CDR2 FYNNEI. The CDR3 sequence is 14 residues long. Losses at the gene ends were 5 bases for V and 5 bases for J; bases not matched to a gene: 7. CDR3: CASSSGGAGTEAFF. Here the CDR3 DNA reads TGTGCCAGCAGTTCAGGGGGCGCGGGGACTGAAGCTTTCTTT.

The chain joins TRBV27 to TRBJ1-2; a weak D match, TRBD1 (6 bases). The CDR3 sequence is 16 residues long. Deletions cut 5 bases from V and 0 bases from J, with 16 bases between. Germline V lookup: CDR1 MNHEY, CDR2 SMNVEV (reference sequence). CDR3 in amino acids: CASSLKTGPTNYGYTF. CDR3 in DNA: TGTGCCAGCAGTCTAAAGACAGGCCCGACTAACTATGGCTACACCTTC.

The rearrangement links TRBV11-3 to TRBJ2-2, with a weak D call TRBD1 (5 bases). The CDR3 length is 15 residues. CDR1 is SGHNT and CDR2 is YENEEA in the germline V gene. Trimming stripped 3 bases from V and 4 bases from J, with 12 bases between. CDR3 nucleotides: TGTGCCAGCAGCTTTGGGCAGGGAACCACCGGGGAGCTGTTTTTT. Its protein product is CASSFGQGTTGELFF.

The chain carries TRBV24-1 and TRBJ1-2; a weak D match, TRBD1 (5 bases). V dropped 6 bases and J dropped 8 bases, with 12 bases sitting between them. The CDR3 length is 12 residues. Germline V gene lookup returns CDR1 KGHDR and CDR2 SFDVKD. CDR3 DNA sequence: TGTGCCACCAGTTCCAGACAGTCCGGCTACACCTTC. Protein product: CATSSRQSGYTF.

J is TRBJ1-1 and V is TRBV28; D might be TRBD1 (6 bases). Germline-derived CDR1 and CDR2 are MDHEN and SYDVKM. The CDR3 is 14 amino acids. V was trimmed by 5 bases and J by 1 base, leaving 11 bases between them. CDR3 in DNA: TGTGCCAGCAGTCAAACGACAGGGAACACTGAAGCTTTCTTT. Its protein is CASSQTTGNTEAFF.

The V gene is TRBV24-1, the J gene TRBJ1-6; TRBD1 matches 8 bases. CDR1 and CDR2 from the germline V gene are KGHDR and SFDVKD. This CDR3 region has 16 residues. V gave up 4 bases and J gave up 6 bases; unmatched junction bases: 7. The DNA of the CDR3 is TGTGCCACCAGTGACCCCCGACAGGGGTTTAATTCACCCCTCCACTTT. Amino acids: CATSDPRQGFNSPLHF.

The chain uses TRBV10-3 and TRBJ2-7; D is ambiguous. The V end lost 10 bases, the J end lost 1 base, and 11 bases lay between the germline ends. The CDR3 is 12 residues long. From germline, CDR1 is ENHRY and CDR2 SYGVKD. CDR3 sequence reads: CATAPRSYEQYF. The CDR3 nucleotides are TGTGCCACCGCACCCAGGTCCTACGAGCAGTACTTC.

V usage is TRBV6-4 and J usage is TRBJ2-1; 9 bases map to TRBD1. The J segment lost 3 bases and the V segment lost 4 bases, leaving 4 bases of the junction unmatched. The germline CDR1 and CDR2 sequences are MRHNA and SNTAGT. The length of the CDR3 is 15 residues. The CDR3: CASSGGQGIYNEQFF. In nucleotides, the CDR3 is TGTGCCAGCAGTGGGGGACAGGGTATCTACAATGAGCAGTTCTTC.

The chain uses TRBV24-1 and TRBJ2-5; possibly TRBD2 for D (5 bases). The CDR3 extends over 13 amino acids. V lost 7 bases and J 3 bases, leaving 11 bases between the germline ends. Germline loops: CDR1 KGHDR, CDR2 SFDVKD. CDR3 DNA: TGTGCCACCAGGAAGACGGGAAAAGAGACCCAGTACTTC. It translates to CATRKTGKETQYF.

The rearrangement uses TRBV4-1 and TRBJ2-4, with D possibly matching TRBD1 (5 bases). Trimming left V 2 bases short and J 8 bases short, with 13 bases between. Looked up from germline, CDR1 is MGHRA and CDR2 is YSYEKL. The CDR3 is 14 amino acids. The CDR3 nucleotides read TGCGCCAGCAGCCAAAGGGGCCCTTTGGACATTCAGTACTTC. Translation gives CASSQRGPLDIQYF.

The rearrangement links TRBV5-1 to TRBJ2-5, with 8 bases that match TRBD1. V shed 4 bases, J shed 5 bases, and the junction held 10 bases outside the gene matches. Germline-derived CDR1 and CDR2 are SGHRS and YFSETQ. This CDR3 contains 15 residues. The CDR3 sequence is CASSDSQGAAETQYF. The CDR3 region has the DNA TGCGCCAGCAGCGACTCCCAGGGGGCAGCGGAGACCCAGTACTTC. Drawing the rest from reference TRBV5-1 and TRBJ2-5, the complete variable domain is KAGVTQTPRYLIKTRGQQVTLSCSPISGHRSVSWYQQTPGQGLQFLFEYFSETQRNKGNFPGRFSGRQFSNSRSEMNVSTLELGDSALYLCASSDSQGAAETQYFGPGTRLLVL.

The V call is TRBV5-4, the J call TRBJ1-3; D is possibly TRBD1 (6 bases). The CDR3 spans 15 residues. Germline V gene lookup returns CDR1 SGHNT and CDR2 YYREEE (reference sequence). The V and J ends lost 1 base and 7 bases respectively, with 15 bases between them. The CDR3 DNA follows: TGTGCCAGCAGCTTGAGGCCGGGGACACAGAACACCATATATTTT. Its translation is CASSLRPGTQNTIYF. The entire variable domain, with the rest obtained from reference TRBV5-4 and TRBJ1-3, is as follows: ETGVTQSPTHLIKTRGQQVTLRCSSQSGHNTVSWYQQALGQGPQFIFQYYREEENGRGNFPPRFSGLQFPNYSSELNVNALELDDSALYLCASSLRPGTQNTIYFGEGSWLTVV.

The chain has TRBV5-6 and TRBJ1-1, with 8 bases matching TRBD1. This CDR3 contains 15 residues. CDR1 and CDR2 from the germline V gene are SGHDT and YYEEEE. Losses at the gene ends were 3 bases for V and 5 bases for J; bases not matched to a gene: 9. The CDR3 is CASSSKDRGGTEAFF. DNA for the CDR3: TGTGCCAGCAGCTCAAAAGACAGGGGAGGGACTGAAGCTTTCTTT. Using reference TRBV5-6 and TRBJ1-1 for the parts outside the CDR3, the full variable domain is DAGVTQSPTHLIKTRGQQVTLRCSPKSGHDTVSWYQQALGQGPQFIFQYYEEEERQRGNFPDRFSGHQFPNYSSELNVNALLLGDSALYLCASSSKDRGGTEAFFGQGTRLTVV.

The chain links TRBV18 to TRBJ1-1; D unclear. Germline lookup yields CDR1 KGHSH and CDR2 LQKENI. The CDR3 loop spans 13 amino acids. Trimming took 2 bases from V and 3 from J, leaving 7 bases between them. The CDR3: CASSPGHDTEAFF. The CDR3 bases are TGTGCCAGCTCACCAGGGCATGACACTGAAGCTTTCTTT.

This clone occurred a few times. The rearrangement uses TRBV5-6 and TRBJ1-4; 7 bases map to TRBD1. The CDR3 is 14 residues long. Germline V gene lookup returns CDR1 SGHDT and CDR2 YYEEEE. V gave up 5 bases and J gave up 7 bases; unmatched junction bases: 8. The CDR3 DNA reads as TGTGCCAGCAGTATTGACAGGGTGGGTGAAAAACTGTTTTTT. Translating it yields CASSIDRVGEKLFF.

This chain joins TRBV6-5 and TRBJ1-2, with D tentatively TRBD1 (6 bases). V was clipped by 7 bases and J by 4 bases, with 16 bases between them. CDR3 length: 14 residues. Germline CDR1 is MNHEY and CDR2 is SVGAGI. The CDR3 loop is CASIVWGTSYGYTF. The DNA for the CDR3 is TGTGCCAGCATCGTCTGGGGGACAAGCTATGGCTACACCTTC.

This clone was recorded once. The chain links TRBV6-5 to TRBJ2-5, with D possibly TRBD1 on 6 matching bases. The V end lost 10 bases, the J end lost 4 bases, and 16 bases lay between the germline ends. Germline V CDR1 and CDR2: MNHEY, SVGAGI. CDR3 length equals 13 residues. CDR3 nucleotides: TGTGCCATTCGAGAACAGGGTGCAGAGACCCAGTACTTC. Amino acids: CAIREQGAETQYF.

This chain joins TRBV7-8 and TRBJ2-7; TRBD1 aligns across 11 bases. CDR1 and CDR2 from the germline V gene are SGHVS and FQNEAQ. The CDR3 is 15 residues long. With 4 bases clipped from V and 0 bases from J, the junction kept 2 bases outside the gene matches. CDR3 coding DNA: TGTGCCAGCAGCTCCGGGACAGGGGGCTCCTACGAGCAGTACGTC. Translating gives CASSSGTGGSYEQYV.

V gene TRBV2 combines with J gene TRBJ2-3, with D perhaps TRBD2 (6 bases). The CDR3 contains 15 residues. From germline, CDR1 is SNHLY and CDR2 FYNNEI. Trimming took off 5 bases at V and 2 bases at J, with 14 bases between the two ends. The CDR3 loop is CASSSPGVFTDTQYF. CDR3 DNA: TGTGCCAGCAGTAGCCCGGGGGTTTTCACAGATACGCAGTATTTT.

CDR3 sequence reads: CASSLSSGQGTIYF. For the CDR3, the DNA is TGTGCCAGCAGCTTATCCTCGGGACAGGGAACCATATATTTT. The chain has TRBV7-2 and TRBJ1-3, with 9 bases aligning to TRBD1. The CDR3 length is 14 residues. Germline loops: CDR1 SGHTA, CDR2 FQGNSA. The V gene end was trimmed by 2 bases and the J gene end by 10 bases; junction bases not matched to a gene: 6.

This chain joins TRBV6-6 and TRBJ2-2; no clear D gene. This CDR3 contains 13 residues. V shed 7 bases and J shed 1 base, with 7 bases lying between them. The germline V gene encodes CDR1 MNHNY and CDR2 SVGAGI (reference sequence). The CDR3 coding sequence is TGTGCCAGCACCCACTGGAACACCGGGGAGCTGTTTTTT. Translated, it gives CASTHWNTGELFF.